This TCR beta chain was sequenced during a study of shared clonotypes between healthy human individuals. In the naive CD8 group, cells lacked CD45RO and were positively selected for CCR7, so terminally differentiated effector memory CD45RA+ cells were left out. About this clone: Its antigen is currently unknown.

Over several immunoSEQ plates, each subset's genomic DNA was distributed in even portions. Assay used: immunoSEQ multiplex PCR; TCRdb lists only in-frame clones, some missing. Of hundreds of thousands of clones listed, 95% to 97% are singletons. Study conclusions and caveats: The sole specimen, blood, was sampled, and tissue repertoires likely differ. Shared across four donors were 5% to 6% of the naive CD4 clonotypes. A small donor pool kept down the genetic and exposure-history diversity that was represented.

The source of this sequence is a man aged 25 to 45 in good health. Input material: naive CD8+ T cells sorted from blood.

CDR3 sequence: CASSARQGSYNEQFF. The CDR3 DNA reads TGTGCCAGCAGCGCCAGACAGGGAAGCTACAATGAGCAGTTCTTC. The rearrangement links TRBV13 to TRBJ2-1, with 7 bases aligning to TRBD1. The germline gives CDR1 PRHDT, CDR2 FYEKMQ (reference sequence). The CDR3 is made up of 15 amino acids. V shed 5 bases, J shed 3 bases, and the junction held 7 bases outside the gene matches.